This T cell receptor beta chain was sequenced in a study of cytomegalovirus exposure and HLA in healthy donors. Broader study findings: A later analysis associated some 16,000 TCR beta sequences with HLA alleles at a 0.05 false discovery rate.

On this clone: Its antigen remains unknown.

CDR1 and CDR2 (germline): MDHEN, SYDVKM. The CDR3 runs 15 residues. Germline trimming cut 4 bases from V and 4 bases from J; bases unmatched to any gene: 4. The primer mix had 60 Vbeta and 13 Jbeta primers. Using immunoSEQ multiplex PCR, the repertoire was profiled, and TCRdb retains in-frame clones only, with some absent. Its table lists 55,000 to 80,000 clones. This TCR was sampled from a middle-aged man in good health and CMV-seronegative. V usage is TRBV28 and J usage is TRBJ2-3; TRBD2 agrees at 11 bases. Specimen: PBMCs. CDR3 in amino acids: CASSSGGLAADTQYF. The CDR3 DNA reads TGTGCCAGCAGTTCCGGGGGACTAGCGGCAGATACGCAGTATTTT.